The 2 T cell receptor beta chains below were found in one sample sequenced in a study of blood T cell repertoires in COVID-19. TCRdb's table, derived via immunoSEQ multiplex PCR, lists solely in-frame clones and lacks some. The sample lists 90,000 to 100,000 clones, roughly 84% occurring once. Sample: peripheral blood. These receptors all stem from a man between 60 and 75 years old with acute or convalescent COVID-19.

V and J are TRBV6-5 and TRBJ1-2; 11 bases fit TRBD1. The CDR3 has 16 amino acids. The ends lost 4 bases at V and 5 bases at J; junction bases unmatched: 9. Germline V lookup: CDR1 MNHEY, CDR2 SVGAGI. The CDR3 protein is CASSFGQGAKSYGYTF. In DNA, the CDR3 is TGTGCCAGCAGTTTCGGACAGGGGGCGAAATCTTATGGCTACACCTTC.

This chain links TRBV30 with TRBJ1-6; possible D gene TRBD1, 6 bases. Between the trimmed V and J ends, which lost 0 bases and 5 bases, there was a span of 11 bases. The CDR3 totals 15 residues. Germline lookup yields CDR1 GTSNPN and CDR2 SVGIG (reference sequence). As DNA, the CDR3 is TGTGCCTGGAGTGTACGGGACACCAATAATTCACCCCTCCACTTT. Residues: CAWSVRDTNNSPLHF.